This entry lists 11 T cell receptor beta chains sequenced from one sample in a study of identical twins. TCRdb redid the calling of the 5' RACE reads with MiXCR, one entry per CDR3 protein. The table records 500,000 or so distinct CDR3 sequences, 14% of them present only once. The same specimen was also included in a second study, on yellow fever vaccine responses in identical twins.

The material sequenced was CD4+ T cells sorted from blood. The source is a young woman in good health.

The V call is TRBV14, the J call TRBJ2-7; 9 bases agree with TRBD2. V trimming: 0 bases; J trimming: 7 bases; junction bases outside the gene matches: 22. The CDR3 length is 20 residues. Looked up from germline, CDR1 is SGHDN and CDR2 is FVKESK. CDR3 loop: CASSQDSPVAGAVFPFEQYF. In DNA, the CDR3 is TGTGCCAGCAGCCAAGATTCTCCTGTAGCGGGAGCGGTTTTTCCGTTTGAGCAGTACTTC.

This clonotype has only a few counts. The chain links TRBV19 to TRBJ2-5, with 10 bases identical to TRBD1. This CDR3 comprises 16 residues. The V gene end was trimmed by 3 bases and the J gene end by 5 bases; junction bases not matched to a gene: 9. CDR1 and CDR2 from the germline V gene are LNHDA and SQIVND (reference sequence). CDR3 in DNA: TGTGCCAGTAGTATCCAGAGACAGGGGGCAGAGGAGACCCAGTACTTC. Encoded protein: CASSIQRQGAEETQYF.

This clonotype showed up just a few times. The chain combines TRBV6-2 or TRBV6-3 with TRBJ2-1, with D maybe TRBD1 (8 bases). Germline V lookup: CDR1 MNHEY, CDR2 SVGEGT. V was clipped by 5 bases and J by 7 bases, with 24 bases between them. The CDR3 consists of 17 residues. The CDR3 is CASSDWTGRERRNEQFF. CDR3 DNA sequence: TGTGCCAGCAGTGATTGGACAGGGCGGGAGAGAAGAAATGAGCAGTTCTTC.

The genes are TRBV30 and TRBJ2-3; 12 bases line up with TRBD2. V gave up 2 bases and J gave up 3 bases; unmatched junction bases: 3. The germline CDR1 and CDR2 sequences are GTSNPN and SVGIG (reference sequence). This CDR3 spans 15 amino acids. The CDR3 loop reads CAWSLGLAGTDTQYF. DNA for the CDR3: TGTGCCTGGAGTCTCGGACTAGCGGGAACAGATACGCAGTATTTT.

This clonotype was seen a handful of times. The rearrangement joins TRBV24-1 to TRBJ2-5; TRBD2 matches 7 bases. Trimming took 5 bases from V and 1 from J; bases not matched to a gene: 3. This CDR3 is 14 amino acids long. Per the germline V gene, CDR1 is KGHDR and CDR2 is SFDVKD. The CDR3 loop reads CATSGRGSQETQYF. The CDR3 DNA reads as TGTGCCACCAGTGGCCGCGGGAGCCAAGAGACCCAGTACTTC.

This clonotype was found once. This CDR3 reads CASGQGRSEKLFF. The CDR3 DNA sequence: TGTGCCAGCGGACAGGGGCGTAGTGAAAAACTGTTTTTT. V usage is TRBV6-1 and J usage is TRBJ1-4; 9 bases align to TRBD1. This CDR3 comprises 13 residues. The ends lost 8 bases at V and 7 bases at J; junction bases unmatched: 5. Germline V gene data show CDR1 as MNHNS and CDR2 as SASEGT.

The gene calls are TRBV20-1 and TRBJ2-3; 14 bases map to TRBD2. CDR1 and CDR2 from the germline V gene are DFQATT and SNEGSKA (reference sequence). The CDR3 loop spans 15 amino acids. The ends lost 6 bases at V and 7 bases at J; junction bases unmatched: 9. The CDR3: CSAERGTSGSNTQYF. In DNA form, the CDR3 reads TGCAGTGCCGAACGTGGGACTAGCGGGAGTAATACGCAGTATTTT.

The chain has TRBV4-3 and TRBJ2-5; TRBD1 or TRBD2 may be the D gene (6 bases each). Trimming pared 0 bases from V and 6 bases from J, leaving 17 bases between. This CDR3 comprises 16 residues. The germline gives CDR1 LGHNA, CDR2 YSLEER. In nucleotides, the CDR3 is TGCGCCAGCAGCCAAGAACGTTGGCCGGGGGCAAAGACCCAGTACTTC. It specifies CASSQERWPGAKTQYF.

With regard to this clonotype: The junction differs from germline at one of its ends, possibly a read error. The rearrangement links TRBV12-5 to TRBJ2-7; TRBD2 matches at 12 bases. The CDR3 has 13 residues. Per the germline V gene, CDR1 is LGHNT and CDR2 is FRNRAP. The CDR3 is CASGFPTSGGSSF. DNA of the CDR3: TGTGCTAGTGGTTTCCCGACTAGCGGGGGATCCTCCTTC.

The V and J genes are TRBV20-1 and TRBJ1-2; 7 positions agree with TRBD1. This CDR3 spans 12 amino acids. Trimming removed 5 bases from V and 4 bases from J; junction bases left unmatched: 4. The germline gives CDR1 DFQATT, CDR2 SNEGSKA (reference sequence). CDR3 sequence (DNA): TGCAGTGCTGGGACAGATGGCTATGGCTACACCTTC. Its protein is CSAGTDGYGYTF.

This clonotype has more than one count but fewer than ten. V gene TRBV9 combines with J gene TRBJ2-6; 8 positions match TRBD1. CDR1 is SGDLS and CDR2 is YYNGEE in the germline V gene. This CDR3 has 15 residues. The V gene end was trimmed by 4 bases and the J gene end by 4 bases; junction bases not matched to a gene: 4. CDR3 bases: TGTGCCAGCAGCACGACAGGGGCCGGGGCCAACGTCCTGACTTTC. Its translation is CASSTTGAGANVLTF.